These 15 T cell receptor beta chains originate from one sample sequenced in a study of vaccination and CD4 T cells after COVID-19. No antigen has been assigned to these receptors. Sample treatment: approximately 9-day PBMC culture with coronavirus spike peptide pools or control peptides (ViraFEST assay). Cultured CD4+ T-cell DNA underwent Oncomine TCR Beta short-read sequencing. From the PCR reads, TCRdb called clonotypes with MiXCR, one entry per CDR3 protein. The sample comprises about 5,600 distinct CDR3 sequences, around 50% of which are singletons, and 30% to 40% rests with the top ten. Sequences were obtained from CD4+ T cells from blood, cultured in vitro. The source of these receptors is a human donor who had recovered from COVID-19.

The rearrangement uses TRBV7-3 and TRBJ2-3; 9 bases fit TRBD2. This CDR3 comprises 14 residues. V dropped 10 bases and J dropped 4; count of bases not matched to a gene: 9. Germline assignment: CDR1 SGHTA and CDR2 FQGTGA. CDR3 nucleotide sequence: TGTGCCAACTCTCGCGGGGGGGATCCAGATACGCAGTATTTT. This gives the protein CANSRGGDPDTQYF.

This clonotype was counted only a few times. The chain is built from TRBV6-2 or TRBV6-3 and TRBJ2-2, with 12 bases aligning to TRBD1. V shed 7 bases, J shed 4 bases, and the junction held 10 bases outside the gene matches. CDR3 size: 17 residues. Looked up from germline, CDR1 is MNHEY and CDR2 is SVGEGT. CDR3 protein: CASIALPGQGATGELFF. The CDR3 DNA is TGTGCCAGCATCGCCCTACCGGGACAGGGGGCCACCGGGGAGCTGTTTTTT.

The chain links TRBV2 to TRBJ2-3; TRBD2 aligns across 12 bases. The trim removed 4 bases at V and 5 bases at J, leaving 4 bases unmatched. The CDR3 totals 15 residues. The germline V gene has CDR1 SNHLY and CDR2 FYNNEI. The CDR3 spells CASSGTSGVVDTQYF. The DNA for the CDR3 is TGTGCCAGCAGTGGGACTAGCGGGGTCGTAGATACGCAGTATTTT.

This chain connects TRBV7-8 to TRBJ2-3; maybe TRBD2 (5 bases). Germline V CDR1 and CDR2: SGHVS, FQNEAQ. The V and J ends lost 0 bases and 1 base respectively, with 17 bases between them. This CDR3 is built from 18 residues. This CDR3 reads CASSLALGFEGGTDTQYF. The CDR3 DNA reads TGTGCCAGCAGCTTAGCGTTGGGCTTCGAGGGTGGCACAGATACGCAGTATTTT.

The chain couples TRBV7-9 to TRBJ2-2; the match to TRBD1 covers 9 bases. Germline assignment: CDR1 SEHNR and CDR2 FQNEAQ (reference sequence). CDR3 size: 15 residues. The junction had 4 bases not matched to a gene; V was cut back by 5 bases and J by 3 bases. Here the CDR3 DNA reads TGTGCCAGCAGCAGAGGGACAGGGTACACCGGGGAGCTGTTTTTT. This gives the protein CASSRGTGYTGELFF.

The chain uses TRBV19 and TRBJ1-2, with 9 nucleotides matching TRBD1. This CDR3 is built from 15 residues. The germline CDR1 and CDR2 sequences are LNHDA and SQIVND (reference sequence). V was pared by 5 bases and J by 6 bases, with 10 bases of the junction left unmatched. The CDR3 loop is CASSPWDRDEDGYTF. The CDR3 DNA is TGTGCCAGTAGTCCCTGGGACAGGGATGAAGATGGCTACACCTTC.

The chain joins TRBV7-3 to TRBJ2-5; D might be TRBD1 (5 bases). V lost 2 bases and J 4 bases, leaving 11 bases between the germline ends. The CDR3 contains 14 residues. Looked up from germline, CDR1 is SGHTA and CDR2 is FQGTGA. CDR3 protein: CASSLDPGSETQYF. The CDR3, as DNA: TGTGCCAGCAGCTTAGATCCAGGGTCAGAGACCCAGTACTTC. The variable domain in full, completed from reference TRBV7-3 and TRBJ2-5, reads GAGVSQTPSNKVTEKGKYVELRCDPISGHTALYWYRQSLGQGPEFLIYFQGTGAADDSGLPNDRFFAVRPEGSVSTLKIQRTERGDSAVYLCASSLDPGSETQYFGPGTRLLVL.

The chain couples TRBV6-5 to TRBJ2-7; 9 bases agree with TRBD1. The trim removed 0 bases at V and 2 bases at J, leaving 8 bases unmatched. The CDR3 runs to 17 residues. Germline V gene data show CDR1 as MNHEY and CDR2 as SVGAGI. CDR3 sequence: CASSYSRDRQGAYEQYF. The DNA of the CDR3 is TGTGCCAGCAGTTACTCGAGGGATAGACAGGGGGCCTACGAGCAGTACTTC.

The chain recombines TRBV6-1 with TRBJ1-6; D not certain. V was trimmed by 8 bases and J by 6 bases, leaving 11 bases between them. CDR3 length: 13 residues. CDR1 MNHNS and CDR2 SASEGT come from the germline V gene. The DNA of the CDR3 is TGTGCCAGCTTTGCTTGGGTTAATTCACCCCTCCACTTT. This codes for CASFAWVNSPLHF.

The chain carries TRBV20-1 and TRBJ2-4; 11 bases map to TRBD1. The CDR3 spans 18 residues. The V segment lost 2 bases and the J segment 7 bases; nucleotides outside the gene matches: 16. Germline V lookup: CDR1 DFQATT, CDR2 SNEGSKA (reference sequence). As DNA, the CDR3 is TGCAGTGCTAGAAGTCCTGTCGGGGACAGGGGGACCCTTAACATTCAGTACTTC. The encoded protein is CSARSPVGDRGTLNIQYF.

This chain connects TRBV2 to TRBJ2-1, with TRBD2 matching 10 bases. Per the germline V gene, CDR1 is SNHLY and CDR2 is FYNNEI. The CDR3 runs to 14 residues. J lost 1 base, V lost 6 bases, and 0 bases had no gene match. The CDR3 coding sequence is TGTGCCAGCAGACTAGCGGGATCCTACAATGAGCAGTTCTTC. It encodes CASRLAGSYNEQFF.

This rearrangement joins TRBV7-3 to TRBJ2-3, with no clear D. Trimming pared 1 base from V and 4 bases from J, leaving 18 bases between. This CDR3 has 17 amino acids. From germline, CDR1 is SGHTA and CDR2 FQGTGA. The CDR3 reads CASSLNPDGVYSDTQYF. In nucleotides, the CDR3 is TGTGCCAGCAGCTTAAACCCCGATGGGGTCTATTCAGATACGCAGTATTTT.

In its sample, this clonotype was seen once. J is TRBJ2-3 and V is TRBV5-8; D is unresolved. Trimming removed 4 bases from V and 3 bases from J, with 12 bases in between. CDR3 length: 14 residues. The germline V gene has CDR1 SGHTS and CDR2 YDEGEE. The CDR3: CASSGLRATDTQYF. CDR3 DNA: TGTGCCAGCAGCGGGCTAAGGGCTACAGATACGCAGTATTTT. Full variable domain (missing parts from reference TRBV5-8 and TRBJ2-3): EAGVTQSPTHLIKTRGQQATLRCSPISGHTSVYWYQQALGLGLQFLLWYDEGEERNRGNFPPRFSGRQFPNYSSELNVNALELEDSALYLCASSGLRATDTQYFGPGTRLTVL.

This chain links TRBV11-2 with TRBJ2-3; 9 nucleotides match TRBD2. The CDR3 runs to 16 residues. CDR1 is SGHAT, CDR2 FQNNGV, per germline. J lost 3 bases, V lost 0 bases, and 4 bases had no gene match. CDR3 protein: CASSLDRAGGTDTQYF. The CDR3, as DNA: TGTGCCAGCAGCTTAGATCGAGCGGGGGGAACAGATACGCAGTATTTT.

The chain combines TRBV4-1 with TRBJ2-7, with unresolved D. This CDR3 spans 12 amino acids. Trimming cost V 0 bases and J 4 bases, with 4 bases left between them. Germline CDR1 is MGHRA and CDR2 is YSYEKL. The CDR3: CASSQDTYEQYF. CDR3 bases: TGCGCCAGCAGCCAAGATACATACGAGCAGTACTTC.